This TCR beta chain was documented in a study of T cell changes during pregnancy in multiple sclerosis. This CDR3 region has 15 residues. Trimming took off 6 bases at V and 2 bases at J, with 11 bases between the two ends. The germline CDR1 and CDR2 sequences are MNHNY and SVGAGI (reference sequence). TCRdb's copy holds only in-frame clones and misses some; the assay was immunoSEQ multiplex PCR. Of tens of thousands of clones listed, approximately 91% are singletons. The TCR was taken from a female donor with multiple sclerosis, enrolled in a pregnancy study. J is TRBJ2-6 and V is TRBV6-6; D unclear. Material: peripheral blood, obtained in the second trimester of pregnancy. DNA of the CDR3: TGTGCCAGCAGCCCCCACAGCCCTGGGGCCAACGTCCTGACTTTC. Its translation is CASSPHSPGANVLTF.